Only one count was recorded for the clone carrying this T cell receptor (beta chain). As handled by the study authors: Amplification of reference gene primers was used by the study to estimate nucleated cell counts. Measured with immunoSEQ multiplex PCR; TCRdb has only the in-frame clones, and not every one. The V and J calls and the clone size are those of that table, but D and trimming were determined from the DNA. This sample has fewer than 70,000 clones, with 88% found just once. This record comes from a study of blood T cell repertoires in COVID-19. Background on the study: From the United States, Italy and Spain came samples of acute and convalescent COVID-19. PBMCs, B-cell-depleted T cells, or T cells were the source of the cDNA or gDNA that made up the material.

The germline CDR1 and CDR2 sequences are SGHTA and FQGNSA. V was clipped by 4 bases and J by 1 base; unmatched bases: 5. The CDR3 loop spans 16 amino acids. The TCR originated in a human donor in a cohort sampled during active COVID-19. This chain uses TRBV7-2 with TRBJ2-3; 10 bases line up with TRBD2. Sample: peripheral blood. The CDR3, as DNA: TGTGCCAGCAGCTGGACCGGGACTAGCGGCACAGATACGCAGTATTTT. Residues: CASSWTGTSGTDTQYF.